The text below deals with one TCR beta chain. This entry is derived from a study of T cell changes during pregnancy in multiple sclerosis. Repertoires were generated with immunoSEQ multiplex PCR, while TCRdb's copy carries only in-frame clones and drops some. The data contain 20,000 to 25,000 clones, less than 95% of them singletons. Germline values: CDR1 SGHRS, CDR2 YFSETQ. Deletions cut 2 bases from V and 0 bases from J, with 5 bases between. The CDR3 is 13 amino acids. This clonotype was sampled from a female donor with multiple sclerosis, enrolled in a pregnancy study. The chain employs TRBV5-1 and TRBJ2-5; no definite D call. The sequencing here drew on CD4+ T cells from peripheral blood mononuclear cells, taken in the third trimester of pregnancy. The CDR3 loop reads CASSFSNQETQYF. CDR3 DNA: TGCGCCAGCAGCTTTTCTAACCAAGAGACCCAGTACTTC.